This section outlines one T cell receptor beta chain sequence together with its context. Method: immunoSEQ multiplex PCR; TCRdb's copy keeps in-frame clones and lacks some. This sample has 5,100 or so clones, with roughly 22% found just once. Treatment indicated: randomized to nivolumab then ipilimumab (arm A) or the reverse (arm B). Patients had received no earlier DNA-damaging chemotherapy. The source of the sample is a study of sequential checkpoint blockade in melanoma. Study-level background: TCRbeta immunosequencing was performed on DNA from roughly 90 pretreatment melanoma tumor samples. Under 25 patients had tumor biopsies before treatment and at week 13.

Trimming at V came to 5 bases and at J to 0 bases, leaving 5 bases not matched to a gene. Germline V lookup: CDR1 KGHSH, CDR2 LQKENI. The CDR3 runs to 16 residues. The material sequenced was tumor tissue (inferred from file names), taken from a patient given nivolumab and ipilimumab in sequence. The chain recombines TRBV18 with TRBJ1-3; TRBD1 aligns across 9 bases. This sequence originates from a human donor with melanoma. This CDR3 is CASSVGQGGSGNTIYF. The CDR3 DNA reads TGTGCCAGCTCAGTGGGACAGGGCGGCTCTGGAAACACCATATATTTT.